The clone carrying this T cell receptor (beta chain) occurred many times. Antigen unknown. This entry comes from a study of neurological immune-mediated disorders. Whole-study context: The multiple sclerosis group of around 34 included approximately 30 relapsing-remitting and 3 secondary progressive patients. Broader study findings: A possible signature was seen in one related-CDR3 cluster, into which phylogenetic grouping placed the repertoires of 18 of 34 multiple sclerosis patients.

5'RACE employing 10-nucleotide random UMIs yielded the cDNA. One entry per CDR3 protein results from TCRdb running MiXCR on the 5' RACE reads. The table lists roughly 100,000 distinct CDR3 sequences, approximately 3.3% of them singletons, with roughly 6% in the top ten. Unsorted libraries were generated from 2 million PBMCs. These cells had been stored in RNAlater at -80 C. V dropped 3 bases and J dropped 4; count of bases not matched to a gene: 8. The CDR3 is made up of 16 amino acids. CDR1 is SGHNT and CDR2 is YYREEE in the germline V gene (reference sequence). This sequence originates from a woman aged 18-29 years with multiple sclerosis. V and J are TRBV5-4 and TRBJ2-3; the match to TRBD2 covers 10 bases. Sequencing was carried out using PBMCs. The CDR3: CASSSRLAGGADTQYF. The CDR3 DNA follows: TGTGCCAGCAGCTCACGACTAGCGGGTGGGGCAGATACGCAGTATTTT.